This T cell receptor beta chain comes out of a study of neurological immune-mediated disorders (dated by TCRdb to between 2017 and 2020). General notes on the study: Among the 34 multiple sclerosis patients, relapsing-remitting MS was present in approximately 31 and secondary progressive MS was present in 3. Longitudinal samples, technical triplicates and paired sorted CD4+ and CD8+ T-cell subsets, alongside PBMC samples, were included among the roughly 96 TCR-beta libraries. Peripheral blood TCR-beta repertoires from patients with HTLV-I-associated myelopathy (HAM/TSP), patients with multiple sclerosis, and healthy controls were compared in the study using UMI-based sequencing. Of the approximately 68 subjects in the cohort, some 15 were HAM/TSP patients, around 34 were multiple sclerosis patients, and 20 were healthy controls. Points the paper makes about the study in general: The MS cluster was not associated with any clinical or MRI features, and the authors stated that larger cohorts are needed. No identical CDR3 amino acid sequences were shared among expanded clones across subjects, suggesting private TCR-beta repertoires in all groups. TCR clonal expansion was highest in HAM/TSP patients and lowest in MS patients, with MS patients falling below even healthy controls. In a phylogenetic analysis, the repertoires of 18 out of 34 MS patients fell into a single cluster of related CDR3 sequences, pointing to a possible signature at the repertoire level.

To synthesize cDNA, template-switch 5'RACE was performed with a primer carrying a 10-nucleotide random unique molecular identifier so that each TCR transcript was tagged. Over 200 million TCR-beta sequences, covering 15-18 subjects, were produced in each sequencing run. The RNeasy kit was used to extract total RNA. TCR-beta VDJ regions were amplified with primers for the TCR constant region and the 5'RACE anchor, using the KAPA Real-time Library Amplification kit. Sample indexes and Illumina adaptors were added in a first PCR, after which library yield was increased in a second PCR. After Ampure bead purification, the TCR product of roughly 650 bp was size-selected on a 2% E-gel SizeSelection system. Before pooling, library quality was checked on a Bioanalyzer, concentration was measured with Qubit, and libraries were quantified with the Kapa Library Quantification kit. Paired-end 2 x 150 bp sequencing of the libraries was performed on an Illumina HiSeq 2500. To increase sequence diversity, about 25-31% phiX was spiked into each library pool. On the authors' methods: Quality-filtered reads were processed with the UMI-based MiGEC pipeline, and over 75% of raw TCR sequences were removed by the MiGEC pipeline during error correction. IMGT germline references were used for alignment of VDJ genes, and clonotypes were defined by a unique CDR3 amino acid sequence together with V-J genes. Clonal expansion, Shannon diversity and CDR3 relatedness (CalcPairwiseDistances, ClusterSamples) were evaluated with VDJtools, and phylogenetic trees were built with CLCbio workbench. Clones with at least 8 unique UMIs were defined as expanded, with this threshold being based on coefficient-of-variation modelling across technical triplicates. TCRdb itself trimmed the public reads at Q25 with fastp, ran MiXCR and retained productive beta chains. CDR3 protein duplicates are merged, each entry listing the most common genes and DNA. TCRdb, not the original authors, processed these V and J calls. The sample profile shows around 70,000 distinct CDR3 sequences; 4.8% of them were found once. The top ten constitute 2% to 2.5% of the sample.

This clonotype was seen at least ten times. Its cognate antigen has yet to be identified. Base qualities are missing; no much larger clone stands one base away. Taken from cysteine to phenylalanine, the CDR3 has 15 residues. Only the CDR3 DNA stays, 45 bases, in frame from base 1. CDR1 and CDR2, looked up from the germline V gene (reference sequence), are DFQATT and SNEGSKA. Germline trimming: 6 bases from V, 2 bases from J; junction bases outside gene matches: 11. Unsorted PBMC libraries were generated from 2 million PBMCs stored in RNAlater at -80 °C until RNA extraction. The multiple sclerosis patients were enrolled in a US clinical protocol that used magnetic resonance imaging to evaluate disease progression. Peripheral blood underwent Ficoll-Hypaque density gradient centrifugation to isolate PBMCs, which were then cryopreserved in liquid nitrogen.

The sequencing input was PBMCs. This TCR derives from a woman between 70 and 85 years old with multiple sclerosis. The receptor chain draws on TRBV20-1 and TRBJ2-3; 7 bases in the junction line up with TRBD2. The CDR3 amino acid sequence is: CSATRPGLLTDTQYF. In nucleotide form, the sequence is TGCAGTGCCACTAGGCCGGGACTACTCACAGATACGCAGTATTTT.